The 14 T cell receptor beta chains below were found in one sample sequenced in a study of OX40 agonist ivuxolimab in advanced cancers. Only in-frame clones appear in the TCRdb table, and some are missing; sequencing was by immunoSEQ multiplex PCR. The sample contains around 70,000 clones, 85% to 90% of which appear only once. Here the sequenced sample was CD4+ or CD8+ T cells sorted from blood, taken in a trial of the OX40 agonist ivuxolimab. These receptors all stem from an adult with an advanced solid tumor such as melanoma, head and neck, liver or kidney cancer.

The chain couples TRBV11-2 to TRBJ1-5; D gene unclear. The CDR3 spans 13 residues. The germline V and J ends were trimmed by 0 bases and 6 bases, with 6 bases remaining between them. The V gene's germline CDR1 is SGHAT and CDR2 FQNNGV. CDR3 DNA sequence: TGTGCCAGCAGCTTAGATCTTGTTCAGCCCCAGCATTTT. This encodes CASSLDLVQPQHF.

The chain couples TRBV4-1 to TRBJ2-7; 7 nucleotides align to TRBD1. CDR1 is MGHRA, CDR2 YSYEKL, per germline. CDR3 length equals 17 residues. Germline trimming cut 0 bases from V and 0 bases from J; bases unmatched to any gene: 8. The CDR3 sequence: CASSQDQETGRSYEQYF. The CDR3 nucleotides are TGCGCCAGCAGCCAAGACCAGGAGACAGGGCGCTCCTACGAGCAGTACTTC.

V is TRBV9 and J is TRBJ1-5; weak D call: TRBD1 (6 bases). The CDR3 spans 12 residues. Germline V CDR1 and CDR2: SGDLS, YYNGEE. The V gene lost 4 bases and the J gene lost 7 bases, with 9 bases spanning the gap. DNA of the CDR3: TGTGCCAGCAGCAAAGGGGGGCAGCCCCAGCATTTT. This codes for CASSKGGQPQHF.

The V call is TRBV5-4, the J call TRBJ2-4, with unresolved D. Germline V lookup: CDR1 SGHNT, CDR2 YYREEE (reference sequence). Deletions cut 0 bases from V and 6 bases from J, with 4 bases between. The CDR3 is 12 residues long. CDR3: CASSLVGNIQYF. CDR3 DNA sequence: TGTGCCAGCAGCTTGGTCGGAAACATTCAGTACTTC.

V gene TRBV28 combines with J gene TRBJ2-1; TRBD2 aligns across 11 bases. The CDR3 consists of 16 residues. J lost 9 bases, V lost 6 bases, and 13 bases had no gene match. Germline V gene sequence: CDR1 MDHEN, CDR2 SYDVKM. CDR3 region: CASSRWLLAGESEQFF. CDR3 nucleotide sequence: TGTGCCAGCAGCCGCTGGCTACTAGCGGGGGAATCTGAGCAGTTCTTC.

The chain recombines TRBV25-1 with TRBJ2-7; 13 positions match TRBD2. Per the germline V gene, CDR1 is MGHDK and CDR2 is SYGVNS. This CDR3 comprises 17 residues. After removal of 1 base from V and 6 bases from J, the junction contained 9 bases not matched to a gene. The CDR3 DNA reads as TGTGCCAGCAGTGAATGGGGGACTAGCGGGGCTCAGGGCGAGCAGTACTTC. Amino acids: CASSEWGTSGAQGEQYF.

The chain links TRBV7-2 to TRBJ1-1; 7 nucleotides align to TRBD1. The CDR3 is 18 amino acids. Unmatched junction bases numbered 16, after V lost 1 base and J lost 5 bases. CDR1 SGHTA and CDR2 FQGNSA come from the germline V gene. The CDR3 loop is CASSLERGRGGILTEAFF. The CDR3, as DNA: TGTGCCAGCAGCTTAGAGAGGGGGAGAGGGGGCATTCTTACTGAAGCTTTCTTT.

V is TRBV4-1 and J is TRBJ1-2; D is unclear. Trimming took 1 base from V and 8 from J, leaving 14 bases between them. Germline CDR1 reads MGHRA; CDR2 reads YSYEKL. The CDR3 has 14 amino acids. This CDR3 is CASSQGFLSKGYTF. CDR3 nucleotides: TGCGCCAGCAGCCAAGGGTTCCTTTCGAAAGGCTACACCTTC.

This chain links TRBV7-3 with TRBJ2-7, with 13 bases lining up with TRBD2. The trim removed 1 base at V and 3 bases at J, leaving 9 bases unmatched. In germline, CDR1 is SGHTA, CDR2 FQGTGA. The CDR3 covers 18 residues. Here the CDR3 DNA reads TGTGCCAGCAGCTTAATAGGGACTAGCGGGGAAGAGAGCTACGAGCAGTACTTC. Residues: CASSLIGTSGEESYEQYF.

The CDR3 nucleotides are TGTGCCAGCAATCAGAAACGGGATTCTGGAAACACCATATATTTT. Amino acids: CASNQKRDSGNTIYF. The V call is TRBV2, the J call TRBJ1-3; unclear D gene. Germline CDR1 SNHLY, CDR2 FYNNEI. V gave up 7 bases and J gave up 1 base, with 14 bases separating them. The CDR3 sequence is 15 residues long.

The chain has TRBV19 and TRBJ1-1, with TRBD1 matching over 7 bases. The length of the CDR3 is 13 residues. Germline V gives CDR1 LNHDA, CDR2 SQIVND (reference sequence). V lost 7 bases to trimming and J lost 5 bases; unmatched junction nucleotides: 7. The CDR3 sequence is CASNIRGRTEAFF. CDR3 DNA: TGTGCCAGTAACATCAGGGGGAGGACTGAAGCTTTCTTT.

The chain has TRBV6-6 and TRBJ2-2; D is possibly TRBD1 (5 bases). Trimming removed 3 bases from V and 1 base from J, with 12 bases in between. CDR1 and CDR2 (germline): MNHNY, SVGAGI (reference sequence). The length of the CDR3 is 16 residues. The CDR3 DNA reads as TGTGCCAGCAGTTATTCAGGACACGTGAACACCGGGGAGCTGTTTTTT. It codes for CASSYSGHVNTGELFF.

This clone was recorded a few times. The chain carries TRBV28 and TRBJ1-3; no clear D. The V end was cut by 3 bases, the J end by 1 base, with 4 bases between. This CDR3 region has 13 residues. Germline V CDR1 and CDR2: MDHEN, SYDVKM. In nucleotides, the CDR3 is TGTGCCAGCAGTTTCGGTTCTGGAAACACCATATATTTT. Translated: CASSFGSGNTIYF.

The chain recombines TRBV7-9 with TRBJ1-1; TRBD1 might be the D (6 bases). The CDR3 is 12 amino acids. The ends were cut back, 6 bases at V and 5 bases at J, with 10 bases in the middle. The V gene's germline CDR1 is SEHNR and CDR2 FQNEAQ (reference sequence). CDR3 region: CASSRGATEAFF. The CDR3 nucleotides are TGTGCCAGCAGTCGGGGGGCGACTGAAGCTTTCTTT.